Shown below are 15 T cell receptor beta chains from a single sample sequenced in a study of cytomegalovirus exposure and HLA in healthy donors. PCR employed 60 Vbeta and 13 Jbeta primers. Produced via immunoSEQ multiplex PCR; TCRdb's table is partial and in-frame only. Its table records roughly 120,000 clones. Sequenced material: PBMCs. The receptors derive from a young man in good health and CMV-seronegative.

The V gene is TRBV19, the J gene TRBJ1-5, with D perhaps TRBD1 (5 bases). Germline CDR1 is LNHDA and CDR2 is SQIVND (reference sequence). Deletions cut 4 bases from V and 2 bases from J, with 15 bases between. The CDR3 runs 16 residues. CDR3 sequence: CASSSAREGGNQPQHF. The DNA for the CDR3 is TGTGCCAGTAGTAGCGCGCGGGAAGGGGGCAATCAGCCCCAGCATTTT. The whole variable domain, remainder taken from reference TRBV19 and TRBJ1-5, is DGGITQSPKYLFRKEGQNVTLSCEQNLNHDAMYWYRQDPGQGLRLIYYSQIVNDFQKGDIAEGYSVSREKKESFPLTVTSAQKNPTAFYLCASSSAREGGNQPQHFGDGTRLSIL.

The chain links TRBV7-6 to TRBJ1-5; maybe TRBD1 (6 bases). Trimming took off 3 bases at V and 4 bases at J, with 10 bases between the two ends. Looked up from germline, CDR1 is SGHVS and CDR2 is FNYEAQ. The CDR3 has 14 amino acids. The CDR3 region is CASSFGQGNQPQHF. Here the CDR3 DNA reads TGTGCCAGCAGCTTCGGGCAGGGGAATCAGCCCCAGCATTTT.

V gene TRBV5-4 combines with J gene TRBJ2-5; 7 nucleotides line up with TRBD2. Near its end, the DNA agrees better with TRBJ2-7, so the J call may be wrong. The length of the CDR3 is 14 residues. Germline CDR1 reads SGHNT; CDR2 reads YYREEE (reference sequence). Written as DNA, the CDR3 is TGTGCCAGCAGCCAAAAGCGGGATCTACACGAGCAGTACTTC. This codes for CASSQKRDLHEQYF.

For the CDR3, the DNA is TGTGCCAGTAGGAGGACAGCCCATCAGCCCCAGCATTTT. Protein: CASRRTAHQPQHF. The chain joins TRBV19 to TRBJ1-5, with TRBD1 as a possible D gene (6 bases). The CDR3 is 13 residues long. Trimming cost V 6 bases and J 5 bases, with 11 bases left between them. Germline V gene sequence: CDR1 LNHDA, CDR2 SQIVND (reference sequence). Full variable domain (outside the CDR3, taken from reference TRBV19 and TRBJ1-5): DGGITQSPKYLFRKEGQNVTLSCEQNLNHDAMYWYRQDPGQGLRLIYYSQIVNDFQKGDIAEGYSVSREKKESFPLTVTSAQKNPTAFYLCASRRTAHQPQHFGDGTRLSIL.

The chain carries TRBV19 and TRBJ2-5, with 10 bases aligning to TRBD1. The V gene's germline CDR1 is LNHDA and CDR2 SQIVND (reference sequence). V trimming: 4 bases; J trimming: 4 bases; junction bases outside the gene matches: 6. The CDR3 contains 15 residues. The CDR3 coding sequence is TGTGCCAGTAGTACCGGGACAGGGGTTGGAGAGACCCAGTACTTC. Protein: CASSTGTGVGETQYF.

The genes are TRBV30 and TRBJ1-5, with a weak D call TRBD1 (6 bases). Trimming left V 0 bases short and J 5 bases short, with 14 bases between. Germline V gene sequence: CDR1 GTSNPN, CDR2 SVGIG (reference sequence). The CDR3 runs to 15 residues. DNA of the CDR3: TGTGCCTGGAGTGTATCCGGACAGCCGGATCAGCCCCAGCATTTT. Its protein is CAWSVSGQPDQPQHF. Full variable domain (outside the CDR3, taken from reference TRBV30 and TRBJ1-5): SQTIHQWPATLVQPVGSPLSLECTVEGTSNPNLYWYRQAAGRGLQLLFYSVGIGQISSEVPQNLSASRPQDRQFILSSKKLLLSDSGFYLCAWSVSGQPDQPQHFGDGTRLSIL.

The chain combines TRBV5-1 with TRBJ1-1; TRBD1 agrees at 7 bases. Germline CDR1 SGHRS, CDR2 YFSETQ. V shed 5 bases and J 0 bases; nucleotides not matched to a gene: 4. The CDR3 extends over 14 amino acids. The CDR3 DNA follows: TGCGCCAGCAGGTGGGACAGTCTGAACACTGAAGCTTTCTTT. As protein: CASRWDSLNTEAFF.

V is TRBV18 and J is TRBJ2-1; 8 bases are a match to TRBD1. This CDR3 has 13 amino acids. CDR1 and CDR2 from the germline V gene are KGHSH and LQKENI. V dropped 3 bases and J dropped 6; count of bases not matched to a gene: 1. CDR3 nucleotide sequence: TGTGCCAGCTCACCGACAGGGGTCAATGAGCAGTTCTTC. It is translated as CASSPTGVNEQFF.

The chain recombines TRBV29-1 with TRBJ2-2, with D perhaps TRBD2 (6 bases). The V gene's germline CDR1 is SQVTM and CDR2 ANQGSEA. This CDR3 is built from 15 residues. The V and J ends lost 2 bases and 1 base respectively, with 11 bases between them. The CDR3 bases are TGCAGCGTTGAATTGGTCGGGAGGAACACCGGGGAGCTGTTTTTT. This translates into CSVELVGRNTGELFF.

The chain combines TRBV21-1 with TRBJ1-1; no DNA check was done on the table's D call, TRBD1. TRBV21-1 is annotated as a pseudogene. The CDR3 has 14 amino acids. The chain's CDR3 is CASSPDRWGTEAFF. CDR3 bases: TGTGCCAGCAGCCCTGACAGGTGGGGGACTGAAGCTTTCTTT.

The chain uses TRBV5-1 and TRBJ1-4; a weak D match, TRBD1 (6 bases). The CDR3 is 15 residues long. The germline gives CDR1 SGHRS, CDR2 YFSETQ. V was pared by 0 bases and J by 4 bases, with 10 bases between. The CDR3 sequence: CASSLAGQLNEKLFF. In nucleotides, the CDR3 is TGCGCCAGCAGCTTGGCTGGACAGCTTAATGAAAAACTGTTTTTT. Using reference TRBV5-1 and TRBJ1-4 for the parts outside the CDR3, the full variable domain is KAGVTQTPRYLIKTRGQQVTLSCSPISGHRSVSWYQQTPGQGLQFLFEYFSETQRNKGNFPGRFSGRQFSNSRSEMNVSTLELGDSALYLCASSLAGQLNEKLFFGSGTQLSVL.

CDR3 loop: CASSLGGADTIYF. The CDR3 coding sequence is TGTGCCAGCAGTCTGGGGGGTGCGGACACCATATATTTT. V gene TRBV6-5 combines with J gene TRBJ1-3; tentatively, D is TRBD1 (5 bases). The CDR3 extends over 13 amino acids. Trimming stripped 5 bases from V and 8 bases from J, with 13 bases between. Germline CDR1 is MNHEY and CDR2 is SVGAGI.

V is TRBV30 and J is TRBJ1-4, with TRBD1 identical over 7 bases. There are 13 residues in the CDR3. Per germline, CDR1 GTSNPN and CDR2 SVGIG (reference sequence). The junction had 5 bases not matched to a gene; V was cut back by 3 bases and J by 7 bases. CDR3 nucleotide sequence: TGTGCCTGGAGAGGAGGGGGCGGTGAAAAACTGTTTTTT. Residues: CAWRGGGGEKLFF.

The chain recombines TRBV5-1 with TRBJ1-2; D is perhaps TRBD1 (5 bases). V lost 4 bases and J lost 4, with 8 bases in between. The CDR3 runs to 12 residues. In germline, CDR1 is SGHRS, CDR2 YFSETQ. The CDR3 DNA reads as TGCGCCAGCAGCGAAGACAGCTATGGCTACACCTTC. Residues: CASSEDSYGYTF.

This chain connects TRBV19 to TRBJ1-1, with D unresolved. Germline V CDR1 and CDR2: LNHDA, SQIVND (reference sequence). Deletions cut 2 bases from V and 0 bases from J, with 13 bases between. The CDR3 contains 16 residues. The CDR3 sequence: CASSIPRVSMNTEAFF. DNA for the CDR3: TGTGCCAGTAGTATACCCAGAGTTAGCATGAACACTGAAGCTTTCTTT.